In its sample, the clone carrying this T cell receptor (beta chain) was seen many times. Antigen specificity is unknown. Amplification of TCR beta CDR3 regions used RNA as the template. The TCR CDR3 was amplified in a first-round RT-PCR using the HTBI primer set. TCRdb reprocessed the multiplex PCR reads via MiXCR and lists one record per CDR3 protein. Found here are over 250,000 distinct CDR3 sequences, about 25% of them singletons; the top ten hold approximately 25%. The CDR3 consists of 17 residues. Germline CDR1 reads LGHDT; CDR2 reads YNNKEL (reference sequence). J lost 0 bases, V lost 1 base, and 5 bases had no gene match. This specimen belongs to a study of T cells in Graves' hyperthyroidism and ophthalmopathy. General observations from the study: Ophthalmopathy cases were set apart from stable hyperthyroidism by a 13 V-J model.

The blood sample dates from first hyperthyroidism diagnosis, preceding any ophthalmopathy symptoms. The specimen sequenced was blood. The chain employs TRBV3-1 and TRBJ1-1; TRBD1 matches at 10 bases. This receptor was identified in a man aged 35-49 years with Graves' hyperthyroidism that later progressed to Graves' ophthalmopathy. This chain's CDR3 is CASSQVGQGTLNTEAFF. DNA for the CDR3: TGTGCCAGCAGCCAAGTGGGACAGGGGACTTTGAACACTGAAGCTTTCTTT.